This TCR beta chain comes out of a study of regulatory T cells in long-lasting Graves disease. Documented time point: newly diagnosed GD, antithyroid drugs for less than 3 months. The TCR library was prepared using RNA isolated from PBMCs. In this cohort, patients came from an endocrinology department located in Xi'an, China. TCR beta libraries were built with iRepertoire HTBI primers and Arm-PCR of CDR3 regions. TCRdb fed the multiplex PCR reads into MiXCR, producing one record per CDR3 protein. The sample carries fewer than 550,000 distinct CDR3 sequences, around 17% recorded once. Study-level points and caveats: Newly diagnosed patients had higher TCR diversity than persistent Graves' patients did. Segments TRBV28, TRBJ1-2 and TRBJ2-5 showed preferential usage in persistent disease.

CDR1 and CDR2 from the germline V gene are SGHRS and YFSETQ. The CDR3 loop spans 14 amino acids. The V end was cut by 4 bases, the J end by 1 base, with 11 bases between. A note on this clonotype: Its specificity is unknown.

The same sample was also used in a study of T cells in Graves' hyperthyroidism and ophthalmopathy. That source notes: The TCR CDR3 first-round RT-PCR relied on the HTBI primer set.

V usage is TRBV5-1 and J usage is TRBJ2-5; TRBD2 is a possible D gene (5 bases). This clonotype was obtained from a woman aged 18-35 years with Graves disease. The sequencing used peripheral blood mononuclear cells (PBMCs), collected at new diagnosis, from a patient treated with antithyroid drugs. The CDR3 reads CASSPRAGQETQYF. Here the CDR3 DNA reads TGCGCCAGCAGCCCGAGGGCTGGCCAAGAGACCCAGTACTTC.